This T cell receptor (beta chain) was found in a study of CD8 T cells in ankylosing spondylitis. General study findings and limits: Disease-linked clones were reportedly significantly enriched in matched ankylosing spondylitis synovial fluid. Seemingly characteristic of ankylosing spondylitis blood was a TCR beta motif consisting of about 8 highly homologous variants. Researchers report that disease-linked clones proved CD8+ and relatively rare in peripheral blood.

TCRdb ran MiXCR on the 5' RACE reads and lists one entry per CDR3 protein. In the table there are hundreds of thousands of distinct CDR3 sequences, approximately 20% of which are singletons. The CDR3 has 15 residues. Germline loops: CDR1 LGHNA, CDR2 YNFKEQ. This clonotype was observed a handful of times. Its antigen is unknown. One end of the junction does not line up with germline, which may come from a read error. J is TRBJ2-7 and V is TRBV4-2; D is undetermined. The TCR sequence derives from a male donor with ankylosing spondylitis. Sequencing input: blood, either unsorted or a sorted T cell fraction (not recorded which). The CDR3 region has the DNA TGTGCCAGCAGCCCCCATAACCCTGGGTCCTTCGAGCAGTACTTC. Its translation is CASSPHNPGSFEQYF.